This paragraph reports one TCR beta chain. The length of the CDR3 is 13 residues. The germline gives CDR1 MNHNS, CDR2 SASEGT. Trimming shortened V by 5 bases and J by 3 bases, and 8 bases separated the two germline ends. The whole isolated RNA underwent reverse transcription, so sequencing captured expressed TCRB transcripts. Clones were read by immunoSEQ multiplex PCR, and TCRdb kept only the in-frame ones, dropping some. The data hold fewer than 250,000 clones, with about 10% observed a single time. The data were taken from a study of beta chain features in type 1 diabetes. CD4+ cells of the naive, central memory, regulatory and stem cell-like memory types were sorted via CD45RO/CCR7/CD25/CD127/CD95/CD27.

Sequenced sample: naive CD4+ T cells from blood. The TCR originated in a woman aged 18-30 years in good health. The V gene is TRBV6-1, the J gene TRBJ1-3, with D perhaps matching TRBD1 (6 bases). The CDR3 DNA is TGTGCCAGCAGTCGGGACATTGGAAACACCATATATTTT. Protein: CASSRDIGNTIYF.